The rows below give T cell receptor beta chains drawn from one sample of a study of PD-1 blockade in mismatch repair-deficient tumors. The data were produced by immunoSEQ multiplex PCR, yet TCRdb's version contains in-frame clones alone and is incomplete. This table holds roughly 16,000 clones, around 82% found once. The sample consisted of PBMCs, taken 4 weeks after starting pembrolizumab. The source is an adult with mismatch repair-deficient cancer. Each CDR3 is given with its conserved first and last residue. Each record gives: D gene, V gene, J gene, clone size, CDR3 protein, CDR3 DNA. The D gene is left open where the match is weak. Clone size, where shown, is once, few, many, or a class for clones that have expanded.

D gene: -
V gene: TRBV14
J gene: TRBJ1-1
clone size: -
CDR3 protein: CASSRASNTEAFF
CDR3 DNA: TGTGCCAGCAGCCGAGCTTCTAACACTGAAGCTTTCTTT

D gene: -
V gene: TRBV19
J gene: TRBJ2-2
clone size: -
CDR3 protein: CAWRDGDTGELFF
CDR3 DNA: TGTGCCTGGCGGGACGGGGACACCGGGGAGCTGTTTTTT

D gene: TRBD2
V gene: TRBV5-1
J gene: TRBJ2-5
clone size: -
CDR3 protein: CASSRSSGRETQYF
CDR3 DNA: TGCGCCAGCAGCCGCTCAAGCGGGAGAGAGACCCAGTACTTC

D gene: TRBD1
V gene: TRBV7-9
J gene: TRBJ2-3
clone size: -
CDR3 protein: CASRSYRGSTDTQYF
CDR3 DNA: TGTGCCAGCAGGAGTTACAGGGGCAGCACAGATACGCAGTATTTT

D gene: TRBD1
V gene: TRBV9
J gene: TRBJ1-1
clone size: few
CDR3 protein: CASRPAGGTEAFF
CDR3 DNA: TGTGCCAGCAGACCAGCAGGGGGCACTGAAGCTTTCTTT

D gene: -
V gene: TRBV7-3
J gene: TRBJ1-1
clone size: -
CDR3 protein: CASSLTHETEAFF
CDR3 DNA: TGTGCCAGCAGCTTGACACACGAAACTGAAGCTTTCTTT

D gene: TRBD1
V gene: TRBV29-1
J gene: TRBJ1-1
clone size: -
CDR3 protein: CSGGQGMGTEAFF
CDR3 DNA: TGCAGCGGTGGACAGGGGATGGGCACTGAAGCTTTCTTT

D gene: TRBD2
V gene: TRBV29-1
J gene: TRBJ2-7
clone size: few
CDR3 protein: CSVEGTSGRTYEQYF
CDR3 DNA: TGCAGCGTCGAGGGGACTAGCGGGAGGACCTACGAGCAGTACTTC

D gene: -
V gene: TRBV28
J gene: TRBJ2-7
clone size: -
CDR3 protein: CASSRSGYEQYF
CDR3 DNA: TGTGCCAGCAGTAGGAGTGGCTACGAGCAGTACTTC

D gene: -
V gene: TRBV27
J gene: TRBJ2-3
clone size: -
CDR3 protein: CASSHQGNPDTQYF
CDR3 DNA: TGTGCCAGCAGTCACCAGGGAAACCCAGATACGCAGTATTTT

D gene: TRBD1
V gene: TRBV6-6
J gene: TRBJ1-5
clone size: -
CDR3 protein: CASSSRQGYSNQPQHF
CDR3 DNA: TGTGCCAGCAGTTCACGACAGGGCTATAGCAATCAGCCCCAGCATTTT

D gene: -
V gene: TRBV27
J gene: TRBJ2-1
clone size: -
CDR3 protein: CASSSILGRTYNEQFF
CDR3 DNA: TGTGCCAGCAGTTCGATCCTCGGGAGAACCTACAATGAGCAGTTCTTC

D gene: TRBD2
V gene: TRBV30
J gene: TRBJ2-1
clone size: -
CDR3 protein: CAWSPGLVGNEQFF
CDR3 DNA: TGTGCCTGGAGCCCGGGACTAGTTGGCAATGAGCAGTTCTTC

D gene: TRBD1
V gene: TRBV9
J gene: TRBJ2-3
clone size: -
CDR3 protein: CASRADRGLGDTQYF
CDR3 DNA: TGTGCCAGCCGGGCCGACAGGGGATTAGGAGATACGCAGTATTTT

D gene: -
V gene: TRBV7-9
J gene: TRBJ2-4
clone size: few
CDR3 protein: CASSLTLGTKNIQYF
CDR3 DNA: TGTGCCAGCAGCTTGACACTTGGAACAAAAAACATTCAGTACTTC

D gene: -
V gene: TRBV7-2
J gene: TRBJ1-6
clone size: few
CDR3 protein: CASSSGSGYNSPLHF
CDR3 DNA: TGTGCCAGCAGCTCGGGATCTGGCTATAATTCACCCCTCCACTTT

D gene: TRBD1
V gene: TRBV28
J gene: TRBJ1-4
clone size: -
CDR3 protein: CASSTGGEKLFF
CDR3 DNA: TGTGCCAGCAGCACAGGGGGGGAAAAACTGTTTTTT

D gene: -
V gene: TRBV5-4
J gene: TRBJ1-5
clone size: -
CDR3 protein: CASSRRLAGNQPQHF
CDR3 DNA: TGTGCCAGCAGCCGCCGGTTGGCAGGAAATCAGCCCCAGCATTTT

D gene: TRBD1
V gene: TRBV6-6
J gene: TRBJ2-7
clone size: -
CDR3 protein: CASNRQGVREQYF
CDR3 DNA: TGTGCCAGCAACCGACAGGGGGTCCGCGAGCAGTACTTC

D gene: -
V gene: TRBV28
J gene: TRBJ2-7
clone size: -
CDR3 protein: CASNYVGEQYF
CDR3 DNA: TGTGCCAGCAACTACGTCGGCGAGCAGTACTTC

D gene: TRBD2
V gene: TRBV5-1
J gene: TRBJ2-1
clone size: -
CDR3 protein: CASSLVLAASSYNEQFF
CDR3 DNA: TGCGCCAGCAGCTTGGTGCTAGCGGCCTCCTCCTACAATGAGCAGTTCTTC

D gene: TRBD1
V gene: TRBV6-1
J gene: TRBJ1-5
clone size: -
CDR3 protein: CASSPRDRSQPQHF
CDR3 DNA: TGTGCCAGCAGCCCACGGGACAGGTCCCAGCCCCAGCATTTT

D gene: -
V gene: TRBV5-1
J gene: TRBJ2-4
clone size: -
CDR3 protein: CASSLAGVDGIQYF
CDR3 DNA: TGCGCCAGCAGCTTGGCGGGGGTGGACGGCATTCAGTACTTC

D gene: TRBD1
V gene: TRBV19
J gene: TRBJ2-2
clone size: -
CDR3 protein: CASSVRQGIPGELFF
CDR3 DNA: TGTGCCAGTAGTGTCCGACAGGGGATACCCGGGGAGCTGTTTTTT

D gene: TRBD1
V gene: TRBV7-9
J gene: TRBJ1-2
clone size: few
CDR3 protein: CASSLGDSEGYTF
CDR3 DNA: TGTGCCAGCAGCTTAGGGGACAGTGAGGGCTACACCTTC

D gene: TRBD1
V gene: TRBV7-2
J gene: TRBJ1-2
clone size: once
CDR3 protein: CASSRDRNYGYTF
CDR3 DNA: TGTGCCAGCAGCCGGGACAGGAACTATGGCTACACCTTC

D gene: TRBD1
V gene: TRBV10-3
J gene: TRBJ1-1
clone size: -
CDR3 protein: CAISEPGQGNTEAFF
CDR3 DNA: TGTGCCATCAGTGAGCCGGGACAGGGGAACACTGAAGCTTTCTTT

D gene: TRBD2
V gene: TRBV7-3
J gene: TRBJ2-3
clone size: -
CDR3 protein: CASSLTSGASTDTQYF
CDR3 DNA: TGTGCCAGCAGTTTGACTAGCGGGGCTAGCACAGATACGCAGTATTTT

D gene: -
V gene: TRBV5-6
J gene: TRBJ1-1
clone size: -
CDR3 protein: CASSYSGNTEAFF
CDR3 DNA: TGTGCCAGCAGCTACTCAGGGAACACTGAAGCTTTCTTT

D gene: -
V gene: TRBV6-4
J gene: TRBJ2-1
clone size: -
CDR3 protein: CASYGINEQFF
CDR3 DNA: TGTGCCAGCTACGGGATCAATGAGCAGTTCTTC

D gene: TRBD1
V gene: TRBV19
J gene: TRBJ1-5
clone size: -
CDR3 protein: CASTFGTGVDQPQHF
CDR3 DNA: TGTGCCAGTACCTTTGGGACAGGGGTTGATCAGCCCCAGCATTTT

D gene: TRBD2
V gene: TRBV7-8
J gene: TRBJ2-1
clone size: -
CDR3 protein: CASSLSGLAREGNEQFF
CDR3 DNA: TGTGCCAGCAGCTTATCGGGACTCGCGCGGGAGGGGAATGAGCAGTTCTTC

D gene: TRBD2
V gene: TRBV5-1
J gene: TRBJ2-7
clone size: -
CDR3 protein: CASSFALGLAGAYEQYF
CDR3 DNA: TGCGCCAGCAGCTTCGCCTTGGGGCTAGCGGGAGCCTACGAGCAGTACTTC

D gene: -
V gene: TRBV7-9
J gene: TRBJ2-1
clone size: -
CDR3 protein: CASSLTQGLYNEQFF
CDR3 DNA: TGTGCCAGCAGTTTGACACAGGGTCTCTACAATGAGCAGTTCTTC

D gene: -
V gene: TRBV6-1
J gene: TRBJ2-5
clone size: -
CDR3 protein: CASSEDRDLETQYF
CDR3 DNA: TGTGCCAGCAGTGAAGATCGGGATTTAGAGACCCAGTACTTC

D gene: -
V gene: TRBV2
J gene: TRBJ2-1
clone size: -
CDR3 protein: CASSDDPVGPNEQFF
CDR3 DNA: TGTGCCAGCAGCGACGACCCAGTTGGGCCTAATGAGCAGTTCTTC

D gene: TRBD1
V gene: TRBV27
J gene: TRBJ1-1
clone size: -
CDR3 protein: CASSLSGQGAFLNTEAFF
CDR3 DNA: TGTGCCAGCAGTTTATCGGGCCAGGGGGCCTTCTTGAACACTGAAGCTTTCTTT

D gene: TRBD2
V gene: TRBV7-2
J gene: TRBJ2-7
clone size: -
CDR3 protein: CASSPPSGYYEQYF
CDR3 DNA: TGTGCCAGCAGTCCCCCTAGCGGCTACTACGAGCAGTACTTC

D gene: TRBD1
V gene: TRBV6-5
J gene: TRBJ1-1
clone size: -
CDR3 protein: CASSRTGMNTEAFF
CDR3 DNA: TGTGCCAGCAGTCGGACAGGAATGAACACTGAAGCTTTCTTT

D gene: -
V gene: TRBV18
J gene: TRBJ2-2
clone size: -
CDR3 protein: CASSPPSGELFF
CDR3 DNA: TGTGCCAGCTCACCACCGAGCGGGGAGCTGTTTTTT

D gene: TRBD2
V gene: TRBV28
J gene: TRBJ2-7
clone size: -
CDR3 protein: CASSPGTSGPYEQYF
CDR3 DNA: TGTGCCAGCAGTCCGGGGACTAGCGGTCCCTACGAGCAGTACTTC

D gene: TRBD2
V gene: TRBV30
J gene: TRBJ2-7
clone size: -
CDR3 protein: CAWSALAGGHLDYEQYF
CDR3 DNA: TGTGCCTGGAGTGCACTAGCGGGAGGACACCTTGACTACGAGCAGTACTTC

D gene: -
V gene: TRBV19
J gene: TRBJ2-2
clone size: -
CDR3 protein: CASSEQDSNTGELFF
CDR3 DNA: TGTGCCAGTAGTGAACAGGATTCGAACACCGGGGAGCTGTTTTTT

D gene: TRBD1
V gene: TRBV30
J gene: TRBJ1-1
clone size: -
CDR3 protein: CTWSVEGAAGEAFF
CDR3 DNA: TGTACCTGGAGTGTAGAGGGGGCGGCTGGTGAAGCTTTCTTT

D gene: TRBD1
V gene: TRBV27
J gene: TRBJ2-7
clone size: -
CDR3 protein: CASSRRPGQGYEQYF
CDR3 DNA: TGTGCCAGCAGTCGTCGACCGGGACAGGGGTACGAGCAGTACTTC

D gene: TRBD1
V gene: TRBV7-9
J gene: TRBJ1-2
clone size: -
CDR3 protein: CASSFFQGARNYGYTF
CDR3 DNA: TGTGCCAGCAGCTTCTTCCAGGGGGCGCGTAACTATGGCTACACCTTC

D gene: TRBD2
V gene: TRBV19
J gene: TRBJ2-7
clone size: few
CDR3 protein: CASSTQTGTSGSYTDEQYF
CDR3 DNA: TGTGCCAGTAGTACCCAGACCGGGACTAGCGGGAGCTATACCGACGAGCAGTACTTC

D gene: -
V gene: TRBV5-1
J gene: TRBJ2-4
clone size: -
CDR3 protein: CASSYGGTDAIQYF
CDR3 DNA: TGCGCCAGCAGTTACGGCGGGACAGACGCCATTCAGTACTTC

D gene: -
V gene: TRBV6-1
J gene: TRBJ1-1
clone size: -
CDR3 protein: CASKPTGWAEAFF
CDR3 DNA: TGTGCCAGCAAGCCTACAGGGTGGGCTGAAGCTTTCTTT

D gene: -
V gene: TRBV6-5
J gene: TRBJ1-5
clone size: once
CDR3 protein: CASSYSQGQQPQHF
CDR3 DNA: TGTGCCAGCAGTTACTCGCAGGGGCAGCAGCCCCAGCATTTT

D gene: TRBD1
V gene: TRBV25-1
J gene: TRBJ2-7
clone size: few
CDR3 protein: CASSEGRGTGGLEQYF
CDR3 DNA: TGTGCCAGCAGTGAAGGTCGAGGGACAGGGGGGTTAGAGCAGTACTTC

D gene: -
V gene: TRBV19
J gene: TRBJ1-5
clone size: -
CDR3 protein: CASSIRGFGNQPQHF
CDR3 DNA: TGTGCCAGTAGTATAAGGGGGTTCGGCAATCAGCCCCAGCATTTT

D gene: -
V gene: TRBV4-1
J gene: TRBJ2-1
clone size: -
CDR3 protein: CASSQGLVSSYNEQFF
CDR3 DNA: TGCGCCAGCAGCCAAGGACTGGTGAGCTCCTACAATGAGCAGTTCTTC

D gene: TRBD1
V gene: TRBV5-5
J gene: TRBJ1-2
clone size: -
CDR3 protein: CASSLKGTGGYTF
CDR3 DNA: TGTGCCAGCAGCTTGAAGGGGACAGGGGGCTACACCTTC